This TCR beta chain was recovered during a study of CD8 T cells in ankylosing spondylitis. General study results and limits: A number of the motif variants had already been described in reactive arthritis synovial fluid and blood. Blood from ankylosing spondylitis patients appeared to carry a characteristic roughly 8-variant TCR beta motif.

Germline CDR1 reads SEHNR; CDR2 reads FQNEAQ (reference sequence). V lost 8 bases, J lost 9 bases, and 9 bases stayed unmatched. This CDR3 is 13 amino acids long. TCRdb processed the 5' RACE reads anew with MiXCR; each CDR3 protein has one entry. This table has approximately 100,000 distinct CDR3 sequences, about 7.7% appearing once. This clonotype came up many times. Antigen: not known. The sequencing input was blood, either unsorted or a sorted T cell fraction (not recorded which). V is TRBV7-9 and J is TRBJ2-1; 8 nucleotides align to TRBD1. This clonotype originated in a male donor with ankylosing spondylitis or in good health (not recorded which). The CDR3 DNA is TGTGCCAGCCTTCAGGGGGCTATGAGTGAGCAGTTCTTC. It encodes CASLQGAMSEQFF.